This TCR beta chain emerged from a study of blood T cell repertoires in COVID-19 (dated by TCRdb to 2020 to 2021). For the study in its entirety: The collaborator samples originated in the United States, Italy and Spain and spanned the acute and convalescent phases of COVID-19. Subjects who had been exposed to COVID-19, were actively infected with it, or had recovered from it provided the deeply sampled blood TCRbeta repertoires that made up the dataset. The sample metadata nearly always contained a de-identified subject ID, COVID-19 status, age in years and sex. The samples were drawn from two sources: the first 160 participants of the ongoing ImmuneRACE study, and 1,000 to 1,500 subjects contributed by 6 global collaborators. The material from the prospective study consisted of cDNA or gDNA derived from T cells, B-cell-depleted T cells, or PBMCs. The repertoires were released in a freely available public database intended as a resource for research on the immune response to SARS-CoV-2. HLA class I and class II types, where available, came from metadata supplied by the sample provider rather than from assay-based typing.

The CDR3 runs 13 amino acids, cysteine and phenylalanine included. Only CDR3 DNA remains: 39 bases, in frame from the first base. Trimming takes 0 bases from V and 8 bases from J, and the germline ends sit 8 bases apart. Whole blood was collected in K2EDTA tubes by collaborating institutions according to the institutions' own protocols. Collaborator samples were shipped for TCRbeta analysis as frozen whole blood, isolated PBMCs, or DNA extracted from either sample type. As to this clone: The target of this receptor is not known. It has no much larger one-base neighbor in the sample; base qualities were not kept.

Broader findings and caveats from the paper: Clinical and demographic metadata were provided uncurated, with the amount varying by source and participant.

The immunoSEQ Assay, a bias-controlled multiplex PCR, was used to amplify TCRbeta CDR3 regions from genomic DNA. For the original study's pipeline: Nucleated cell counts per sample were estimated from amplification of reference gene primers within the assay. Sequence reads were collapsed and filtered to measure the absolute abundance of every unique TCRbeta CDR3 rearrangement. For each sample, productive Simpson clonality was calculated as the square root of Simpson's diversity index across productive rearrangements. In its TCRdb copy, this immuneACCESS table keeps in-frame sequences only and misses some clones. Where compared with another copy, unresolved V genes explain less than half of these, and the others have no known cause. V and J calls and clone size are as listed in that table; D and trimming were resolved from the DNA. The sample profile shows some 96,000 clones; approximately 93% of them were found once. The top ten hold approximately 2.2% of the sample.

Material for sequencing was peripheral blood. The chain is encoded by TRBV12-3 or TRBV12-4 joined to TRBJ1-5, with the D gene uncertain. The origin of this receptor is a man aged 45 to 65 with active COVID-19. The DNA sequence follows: TGTGCCAGCAGTTTAGCGCTAAGAAAGCCCCAGCATTTT. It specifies CASSLALRKPQHF.